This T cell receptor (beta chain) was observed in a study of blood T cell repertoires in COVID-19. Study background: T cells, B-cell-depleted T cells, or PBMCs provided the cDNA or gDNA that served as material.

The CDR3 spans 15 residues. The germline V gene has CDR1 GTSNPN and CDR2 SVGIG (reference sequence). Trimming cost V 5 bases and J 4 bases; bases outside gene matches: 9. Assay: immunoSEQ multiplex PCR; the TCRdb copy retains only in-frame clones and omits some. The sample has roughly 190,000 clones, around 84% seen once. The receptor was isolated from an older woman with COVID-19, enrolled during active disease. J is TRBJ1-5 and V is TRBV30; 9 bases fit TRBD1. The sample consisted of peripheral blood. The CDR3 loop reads CAWGLGTGPNQPQHF. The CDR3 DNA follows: TGTGCCTGGGGGCTCGGGACAGGGCCGAATCAGCCCCAGCATTTT.